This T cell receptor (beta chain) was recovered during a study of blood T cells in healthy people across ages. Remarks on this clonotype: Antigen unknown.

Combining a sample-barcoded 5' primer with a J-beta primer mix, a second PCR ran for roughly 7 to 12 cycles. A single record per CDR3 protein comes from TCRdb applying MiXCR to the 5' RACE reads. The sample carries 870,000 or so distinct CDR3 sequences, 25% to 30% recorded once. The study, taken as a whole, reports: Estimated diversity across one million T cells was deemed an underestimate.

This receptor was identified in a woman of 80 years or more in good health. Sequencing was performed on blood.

The CDR3: CASSKAGTGGDEQFF. DNA of the CDR3: TGTGCCAGCAGCAAGGCCGGGACAGGGGGCGATGAGCAGTTCTTC. V gene TRBV7-9 combines with J gene TRBJ2-1; TRBD1 agrees at 12 bases. The CDR3 totals 15 residues. The germline V gene encodes CDR1 SEHNR and CDR2 FQNEAQ (reference sequence). V dropped 5 bases and J dropped 8; count of bases not matched to a gene: 7.